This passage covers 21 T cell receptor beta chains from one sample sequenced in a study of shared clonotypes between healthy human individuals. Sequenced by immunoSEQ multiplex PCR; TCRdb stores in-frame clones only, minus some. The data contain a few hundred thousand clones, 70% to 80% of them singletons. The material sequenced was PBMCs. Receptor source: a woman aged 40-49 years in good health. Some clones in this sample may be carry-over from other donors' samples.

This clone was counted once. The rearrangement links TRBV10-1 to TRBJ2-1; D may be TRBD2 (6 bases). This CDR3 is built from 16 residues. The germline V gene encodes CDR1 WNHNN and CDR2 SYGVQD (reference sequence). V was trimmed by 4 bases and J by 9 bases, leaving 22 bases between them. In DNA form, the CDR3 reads TGCGCCAGCAGTGGAGGCGGAGGGCTTTTACCGGGTGAGCAGTTCTTC. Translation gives CASSGGGGLLPGEQFF.

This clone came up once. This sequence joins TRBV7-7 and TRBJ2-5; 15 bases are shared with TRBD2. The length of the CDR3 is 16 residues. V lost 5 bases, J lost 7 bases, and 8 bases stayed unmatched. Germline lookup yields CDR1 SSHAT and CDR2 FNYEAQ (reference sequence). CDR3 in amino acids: CASSAWTSGRAVTQYF. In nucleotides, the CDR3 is TGTGCCAGCAGCGCATGGACTAGCGGGAGGGCCGTGACCCAGTACTTC.

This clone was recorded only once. CDR3 amino acids: CASSLNRASSYEQYF. Here the CDR3 DNA reads TGTGCCAGCTCACTGAACCGGGCCTCCTCTTACGAGCAGTACTTC. The chain recombines TRBV18 with TRBJ2-7; no definite D call. This CDR3 comprises 15 residues. Trimming cost V 4 bases and J 4 bases, with 17 bases left between them. Germline lookup yields CDR1 KGHSH and CDR2 LQKENI.

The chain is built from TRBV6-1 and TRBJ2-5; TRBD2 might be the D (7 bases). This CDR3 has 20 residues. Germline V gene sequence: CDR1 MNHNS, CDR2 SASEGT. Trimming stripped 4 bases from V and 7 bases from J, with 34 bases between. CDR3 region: CASSVPLGGGRRLNPVTQYF. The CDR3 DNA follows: TGTGCCAGCAGTGTACCCCTTGGGGGCGGGAGACGCCTAAACCCAGTGACCCAGTACTTC.

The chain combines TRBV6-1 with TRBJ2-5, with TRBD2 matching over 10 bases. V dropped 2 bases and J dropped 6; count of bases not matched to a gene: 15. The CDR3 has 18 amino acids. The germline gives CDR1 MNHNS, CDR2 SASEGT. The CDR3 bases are TGTGCCAGCAGTGAATTGGGTCTAGCGGGAGCCCGGTCGAAGACCCAGTACTTC. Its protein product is CASSELGLAGARSKTQYF.

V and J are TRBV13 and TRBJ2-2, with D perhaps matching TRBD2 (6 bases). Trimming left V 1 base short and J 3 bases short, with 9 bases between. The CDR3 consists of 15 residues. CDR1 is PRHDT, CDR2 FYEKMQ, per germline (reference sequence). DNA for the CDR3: TGTGCCAGCAGCTTAGCGGGAGCGGACACCGGGGAGCTGTTTTTT. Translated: CASSLAGADTGELFF.

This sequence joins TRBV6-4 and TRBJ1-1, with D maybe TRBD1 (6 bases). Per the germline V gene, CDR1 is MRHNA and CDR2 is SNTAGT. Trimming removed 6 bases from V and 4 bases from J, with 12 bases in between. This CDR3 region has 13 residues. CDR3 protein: CASSQTGSTEAFF. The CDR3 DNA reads TGTGCCAGCAGCCAAACAGGGTCCACTGAAGCTTTCTTT.

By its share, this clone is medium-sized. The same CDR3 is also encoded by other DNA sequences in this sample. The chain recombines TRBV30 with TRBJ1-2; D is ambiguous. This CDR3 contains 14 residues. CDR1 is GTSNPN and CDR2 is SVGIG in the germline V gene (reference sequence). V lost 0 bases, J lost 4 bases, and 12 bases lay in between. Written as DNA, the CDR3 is TGTGCCTGGAGTGTCGGGCCTTCCTTCTATGGCTACACCTTC. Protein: CAWSVGPSFYGYTF. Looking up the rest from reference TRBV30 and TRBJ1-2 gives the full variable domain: SQTIHQWPATLVQPVGSPLSLECTVEGTSNPNLYWYRQAAGRGLQLLFYSVGIGQISSEVPQNLSASRPQDRQFILSSKKLLLSDSGFYLCAWSVGPSFYGYTFGSGTRLTVV.

CDR3 coding DNA: TGTGCCAGAAGCTTGGTAAAAGGTGGGCAGTTCTTC. It encodes CARSLVKGGQFF. This sequence joins TRBV5-3 and TRBJ2-1; D is unresolved. TRBV5-3 is an ORF, with its function uncertain. The CDR3 consists of 12 residues. V dropped 0 bases and J dropped 12 bases, with 10 bases sitting between them.

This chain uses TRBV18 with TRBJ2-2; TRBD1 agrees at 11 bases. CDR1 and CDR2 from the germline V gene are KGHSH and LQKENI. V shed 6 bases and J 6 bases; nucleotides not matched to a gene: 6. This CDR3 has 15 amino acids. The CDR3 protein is CASSSDRGRPGELFF. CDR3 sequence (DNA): TGTGCCAGCTCGTCGGACAGGGGGCGCCCCGGGGAGCTGTTTTTT. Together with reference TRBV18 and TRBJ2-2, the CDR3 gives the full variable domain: NAGVMQNPRHLVRRRGQEARLRCSPMKGHSHVYWYRQLPEEGLKFMVYLQKENIIDESGMPKERFSAEFPKEGPSILRIQQVVRGDSAAYFCASSSDRGRPGELFFGEGSRLTVL.

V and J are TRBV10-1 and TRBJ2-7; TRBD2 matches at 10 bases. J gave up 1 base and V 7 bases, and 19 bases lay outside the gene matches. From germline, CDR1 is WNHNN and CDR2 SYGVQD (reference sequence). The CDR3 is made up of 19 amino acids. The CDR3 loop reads CASNLTGNTSGMESYEQYF. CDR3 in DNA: TGCGCCAGCAACCTGACAGGGAACACTAGCGGGATGGAATCCTACGAGCAGTACTTC.

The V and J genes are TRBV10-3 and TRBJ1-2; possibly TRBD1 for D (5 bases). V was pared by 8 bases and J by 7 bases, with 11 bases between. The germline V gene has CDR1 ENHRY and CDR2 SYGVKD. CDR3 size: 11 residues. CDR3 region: CAIPGTVGYTF. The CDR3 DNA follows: TGTGCCATCCCCGGGACGGTTGGCTACACCTTC.

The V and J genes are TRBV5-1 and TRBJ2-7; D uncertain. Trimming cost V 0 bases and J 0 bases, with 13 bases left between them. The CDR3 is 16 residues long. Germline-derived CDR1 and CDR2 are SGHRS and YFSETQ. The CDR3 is CASSLADLFYSYEQYF. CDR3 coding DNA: TGCGCCAGCAGCTTGGCGGACCTTTTTTACTCCTACGAGCAGTACTTC.

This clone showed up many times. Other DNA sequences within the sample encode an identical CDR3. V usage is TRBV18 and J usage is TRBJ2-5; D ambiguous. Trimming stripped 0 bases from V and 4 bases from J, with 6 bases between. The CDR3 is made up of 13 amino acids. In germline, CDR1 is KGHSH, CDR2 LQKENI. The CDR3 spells CASSPPVGETQYF. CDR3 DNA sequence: TGTGCCAGCTCACCACCGGTGGGAGAGACCCAGTACTTC.

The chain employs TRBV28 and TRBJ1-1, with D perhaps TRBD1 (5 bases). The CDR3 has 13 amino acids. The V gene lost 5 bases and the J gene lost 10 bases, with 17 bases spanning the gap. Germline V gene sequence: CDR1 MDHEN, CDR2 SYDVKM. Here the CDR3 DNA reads TGTGCCAGCAGTCCCACATATGGGGGGGGAGCTTTCTTT. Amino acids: CASSPTYGGGAFF.

In DNA form, the CDR3 reads TGTGCCACTAGGACAGATGGGCCGGCAGATACGCAGTATTTT. Translating gives CATRTDGPADTQYF. This chain links TRBV10-3 with TRBJ2-3; D might be TRBD1 (6 bases). The CDR3 consists of 14 residues. Germline assignment: CDR1 ENHRY and CDR2 SYGVKD. Trimming removed 10 bases at V and 4 bases at J, with 18 bases between.

CDR3 residues: CSASAEETQYF. In DNA form, the CDR3 reads TGCAGTGCTAGTGCAGAAGAGACCCAGTACTTC. This sequence joins TRBV20-1 and TRBJ2-5; D is ambiguous. V lost 3 bases and J lost 3, with 5 bases in between. This CDR3 has 11 residues. Per the germline V gene, CDR1 is DFQATT and CDR2 is SNEGSKA (reference sequence).

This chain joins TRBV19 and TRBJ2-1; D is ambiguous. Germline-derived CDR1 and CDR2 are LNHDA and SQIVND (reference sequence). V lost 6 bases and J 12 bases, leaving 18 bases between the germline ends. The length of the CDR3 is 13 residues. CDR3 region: CASSVGYRNGQFF. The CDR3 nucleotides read TGTGCCAGTAGCGTAGGGTATCGCAACGGGCAGTTCTTC.

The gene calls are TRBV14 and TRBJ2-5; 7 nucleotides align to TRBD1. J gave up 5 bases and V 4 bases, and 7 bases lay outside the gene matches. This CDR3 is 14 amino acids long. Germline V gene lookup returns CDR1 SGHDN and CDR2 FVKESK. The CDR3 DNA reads TGTGCCAGCAGCCCCGACAGGGTGGTCGAGACCCAGTACTTC. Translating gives CASSPDRVVETQYF.

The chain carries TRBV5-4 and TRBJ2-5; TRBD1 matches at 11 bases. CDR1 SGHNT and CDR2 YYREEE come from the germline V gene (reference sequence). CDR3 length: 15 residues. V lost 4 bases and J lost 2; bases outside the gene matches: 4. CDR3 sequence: CASSGDRGRQETQYF. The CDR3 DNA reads TGTGCCAGCAGCGGGGACAGGGGGAGACAAGAGACCCAGTACTTC.

This CDR3 is CASSVRPENEQFF. Written as DNA, the CDR3 is TGTGCCAGCAGCGTCCGGCCCGAAAATGAGCAGTTCTTC. The chain couples TRBV11-3 to TRBJ2-1; D is undetermined. Trimming removed 5 bases at V and 7 bases at J, with 12 bases between. CDR3 length: 13 amino acids. Germline CDR1 SGHNT, CDR2 YENEEA.